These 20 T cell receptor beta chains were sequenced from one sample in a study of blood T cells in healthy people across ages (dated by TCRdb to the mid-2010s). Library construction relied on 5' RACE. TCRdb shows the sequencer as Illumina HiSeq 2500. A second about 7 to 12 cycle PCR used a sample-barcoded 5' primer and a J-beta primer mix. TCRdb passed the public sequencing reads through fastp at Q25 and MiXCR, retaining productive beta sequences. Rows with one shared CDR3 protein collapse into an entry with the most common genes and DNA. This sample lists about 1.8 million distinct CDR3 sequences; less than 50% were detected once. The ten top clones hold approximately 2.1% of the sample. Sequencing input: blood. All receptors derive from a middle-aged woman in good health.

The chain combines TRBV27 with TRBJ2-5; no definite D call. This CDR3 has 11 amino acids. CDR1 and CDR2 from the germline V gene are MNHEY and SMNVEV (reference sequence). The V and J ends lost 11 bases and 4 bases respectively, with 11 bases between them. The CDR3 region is CAARLGETQYF. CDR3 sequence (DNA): TGTGCCGCTCGGCTAGGAGAGACCCAGTACTTC.

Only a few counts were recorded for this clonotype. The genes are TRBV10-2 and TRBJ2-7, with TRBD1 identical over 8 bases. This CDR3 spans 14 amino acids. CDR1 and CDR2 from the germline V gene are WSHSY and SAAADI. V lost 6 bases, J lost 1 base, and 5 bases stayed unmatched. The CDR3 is CASRDRALSYEQYF. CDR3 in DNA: TGCGCCAGCAGGGACAGGGCTCTATCCTACGAGCAGTACTTC.

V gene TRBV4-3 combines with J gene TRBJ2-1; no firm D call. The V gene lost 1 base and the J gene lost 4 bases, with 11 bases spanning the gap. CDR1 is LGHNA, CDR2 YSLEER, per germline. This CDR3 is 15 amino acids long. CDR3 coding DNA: TGCGCCAGCAGCCAAGGCACTCGAGGATACAATGAGCAGTTCTTC. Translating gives CASSQGTRGYNEQFF.

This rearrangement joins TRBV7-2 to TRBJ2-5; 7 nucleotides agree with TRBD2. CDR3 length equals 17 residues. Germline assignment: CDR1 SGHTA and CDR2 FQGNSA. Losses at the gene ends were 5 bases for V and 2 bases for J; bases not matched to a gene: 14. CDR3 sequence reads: CASSPLLGGGMQETQYF. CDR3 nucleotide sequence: TGTGCCAGCAGCCCTCTTCTTGGGGGGGGAATGCAAGAGACCCAGTACTTC.

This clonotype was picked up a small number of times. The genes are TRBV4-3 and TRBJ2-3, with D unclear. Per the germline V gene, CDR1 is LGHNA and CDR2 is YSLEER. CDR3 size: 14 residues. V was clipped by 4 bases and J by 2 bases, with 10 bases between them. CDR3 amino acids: CASSPDGVTDTQYF. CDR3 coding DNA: TGCGCCAGCAGCCCTGATGGCGTCACAGATACGCAGTATTTT.

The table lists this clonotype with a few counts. Here the CDR3 DNA reads TGTGCCAGCAGCTTAGTTTCCGGCCCGGCCGATACGCAGTATTTT. It is translated as CASSLVSGPADTQYF. The chain employs TRBV7-2 and TRBJ2-3; no firm D call. Germline CDR1 is SGHTA and CDR2 is FQGNSA. Trimming pared 1 base from V and 6 bases from J, leaving 14 bases between. This CDR3 spans 15 amino acids.

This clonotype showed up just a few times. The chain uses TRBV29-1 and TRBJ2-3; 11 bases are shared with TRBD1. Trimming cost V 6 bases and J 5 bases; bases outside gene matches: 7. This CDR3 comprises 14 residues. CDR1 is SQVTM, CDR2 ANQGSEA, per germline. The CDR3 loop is CSVGQGAKGDTQYF. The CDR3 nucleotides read TGCAGCGTCGGACAGGGGGCGAAGGGAGATACGCAGTATTTT.

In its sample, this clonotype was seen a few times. The chain's CDR3 is CSAGDRVYNEQFF. Here the CDR3 DNA reads TGCAGTGCTGGGGACAGGGTCTACAATGAGCAGTTCTTC. The rearrangement uses TRBV20-1 and TRBJ2-1; 9 bases match TRBD1. The CDR3 has 13 amino acids. V was pared by 5 bases and J by 3 bases, with 2 bases of the junction left unmatched. Germline lookup yields CDR1 DFQATT and CDR2 SNEGSKA (reference sequence).

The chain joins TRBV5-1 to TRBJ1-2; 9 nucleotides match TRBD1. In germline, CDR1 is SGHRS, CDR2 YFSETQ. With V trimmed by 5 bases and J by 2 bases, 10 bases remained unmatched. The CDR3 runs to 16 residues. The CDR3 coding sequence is TGCGCCAGCAGGGCGGCGTACAGGGGGCAAAACTATGGCTACACCTTC. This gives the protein CASRAAYRGQNYGYTF.

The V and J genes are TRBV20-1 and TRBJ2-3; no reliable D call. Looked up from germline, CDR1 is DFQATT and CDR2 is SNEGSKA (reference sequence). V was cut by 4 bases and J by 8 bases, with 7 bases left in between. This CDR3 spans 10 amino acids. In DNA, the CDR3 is TGCAGTGCTAAGGGTCCTACGCAGTATTTT. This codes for CSAKGPTQYF.

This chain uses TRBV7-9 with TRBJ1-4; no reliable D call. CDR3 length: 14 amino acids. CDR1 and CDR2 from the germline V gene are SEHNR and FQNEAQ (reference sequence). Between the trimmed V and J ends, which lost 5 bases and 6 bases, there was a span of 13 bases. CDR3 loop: CASSDTGVDEKLFF. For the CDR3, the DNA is TGTGCCAGCAGCGATACCGGGGTGGATGAAAAACTGTTTTTT.

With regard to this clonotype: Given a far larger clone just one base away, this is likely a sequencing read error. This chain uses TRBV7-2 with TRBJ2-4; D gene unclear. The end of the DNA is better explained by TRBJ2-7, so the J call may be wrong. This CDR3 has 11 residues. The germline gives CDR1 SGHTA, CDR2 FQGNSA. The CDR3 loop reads CVSSFAYEQYF. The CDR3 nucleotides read TGTGTCAGCAGCTTCGCATACGAGCAGTACTTC.

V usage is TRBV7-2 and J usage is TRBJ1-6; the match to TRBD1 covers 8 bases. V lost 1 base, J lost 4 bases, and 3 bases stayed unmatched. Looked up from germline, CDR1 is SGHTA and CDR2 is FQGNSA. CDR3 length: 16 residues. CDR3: CASSLDRTGYNSPLHF. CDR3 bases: TGTGCCAGCAGCTTAGATCGGACAGGGTATAATTCACCCCTCCACTTT.

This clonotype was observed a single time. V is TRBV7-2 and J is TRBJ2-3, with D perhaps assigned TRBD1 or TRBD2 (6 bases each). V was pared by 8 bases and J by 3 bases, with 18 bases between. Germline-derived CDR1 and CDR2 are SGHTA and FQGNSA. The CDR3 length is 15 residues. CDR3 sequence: CASGGMGGATDTQYF. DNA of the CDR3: TGTGCCAGCGGCGGCATGGGGGGCGCGACAGATACGCAGTATTTT.

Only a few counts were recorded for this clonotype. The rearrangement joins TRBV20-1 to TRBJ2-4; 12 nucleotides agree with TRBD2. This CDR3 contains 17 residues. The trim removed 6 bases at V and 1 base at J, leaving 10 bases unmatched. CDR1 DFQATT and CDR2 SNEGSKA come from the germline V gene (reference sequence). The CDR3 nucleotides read TGCAGTGCCAGCCCTAGCGGGGGGGCCTTGGCCAAAAACATTCAGTACTTC. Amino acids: CSASPSGGALAKNIQYF.

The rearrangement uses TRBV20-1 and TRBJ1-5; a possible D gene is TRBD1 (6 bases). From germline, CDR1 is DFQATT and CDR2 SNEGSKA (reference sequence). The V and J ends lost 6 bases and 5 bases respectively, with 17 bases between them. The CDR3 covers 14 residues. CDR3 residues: CSAGETGPYQPQHF. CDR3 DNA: TGCAGTGCCGGGGAGACAGGTCCGTATCAGCCCCAGCATTTT.

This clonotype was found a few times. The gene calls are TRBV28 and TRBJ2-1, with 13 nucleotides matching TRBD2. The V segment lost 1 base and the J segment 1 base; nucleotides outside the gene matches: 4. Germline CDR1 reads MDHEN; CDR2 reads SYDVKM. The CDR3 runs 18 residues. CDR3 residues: CASSLLVTSGGSYNEQFF. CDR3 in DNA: TGTGCCAGCAGTTTATTGGTGACTAGCGGGGGGTCCTACAATGAGCAGTTCTTC.

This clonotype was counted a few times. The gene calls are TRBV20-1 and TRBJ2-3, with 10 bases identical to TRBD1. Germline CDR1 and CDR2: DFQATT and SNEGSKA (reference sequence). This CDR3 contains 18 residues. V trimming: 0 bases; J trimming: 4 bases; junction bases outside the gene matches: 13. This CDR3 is CSARDEKGTGVVPDTQYF. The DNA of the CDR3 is TGCAGTGCTAGAGATGAGAAGGGGACAGGGGTTGTCCCAGATACGCAGTATTTT.

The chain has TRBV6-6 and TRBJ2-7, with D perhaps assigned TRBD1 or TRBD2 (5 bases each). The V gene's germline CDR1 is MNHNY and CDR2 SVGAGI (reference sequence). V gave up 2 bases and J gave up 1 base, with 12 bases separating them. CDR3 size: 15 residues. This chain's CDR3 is CASSYARDGSYEQYF. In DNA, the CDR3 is TGTGCCAGCAGTTACGCTCGGGACGGTTCCTACGAGCAGTACTTC.

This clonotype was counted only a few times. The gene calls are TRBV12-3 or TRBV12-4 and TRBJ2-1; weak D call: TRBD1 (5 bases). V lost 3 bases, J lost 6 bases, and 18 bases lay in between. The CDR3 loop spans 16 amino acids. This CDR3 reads CASSFEIGARLNEQFF. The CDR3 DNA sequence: TGTGCCAGCAGTTTTGAGATAGGGGCCCGACTCAATGAGCAGTTCTTC.